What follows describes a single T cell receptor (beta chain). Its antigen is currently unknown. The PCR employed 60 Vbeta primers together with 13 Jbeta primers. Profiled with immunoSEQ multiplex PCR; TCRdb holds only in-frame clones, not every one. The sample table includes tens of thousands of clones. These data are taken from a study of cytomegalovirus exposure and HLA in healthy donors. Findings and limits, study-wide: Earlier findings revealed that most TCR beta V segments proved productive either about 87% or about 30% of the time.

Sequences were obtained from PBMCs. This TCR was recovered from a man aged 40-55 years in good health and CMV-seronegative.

CDR3 in DNA: TGTGCCAGCAGTTTCAGGGATGGTAATCAGCCCCAGCATTTT. It yields the protein CASSFRDGNQPQHF. The rearrangement links TRBV28 to TRBJ1-5, with D possibly being TRBD1 (5 bases). Per the germline V gene, CDR1 is MDHEN and CDR2 is SYDVKM. This CDR3 has 14 residues. Trimming cost V 3 bases and J 4 bases, with 10 bases left between them.